This is a list of T cell receptor beta chains from one sample in a study of regulatory T cells in long-lasting Graves disease. Each CDR3 protein is one row after TCRdb ran MiXCR on the multiplex PCR reads. The sample consists of 310,000 or so distinct CDR3 sequences, around a fifth of them appearing once. Sequences were derived from peripheral blood mononuclear cells (PBMCs), sampled when the disease was refractory, from a patient treated with antithyroid drugs. The receptors originated from a female donor with Graves disease. Each CDR3 is given with its conserved first and last residue. A D gene is named only where the DNA matches it firmly. Not every row has a clone size; where given, it reads once, few, many or a size class.

abundance	v_gene	j_gene	d_gene	CDR3aa	CDR3nt
few	TRBV19	TRBJ2-2	TRBD2	CASKVYGRAVAGELFF	TGTGCCAGTAAGGTATACGGGAGGGCCGTCGCCGGGGAGCTGTTTTTT
NA	TRBV18	TRBJ2-7	TRBD1	CASSRDRDDYEQYF	TGTGCCAGCTCACGGGACAGGGATGACTACGAGCAGTACTTC
many	TRBV2	TRBJ1-2	NA	CASTPLRGRGYTF	TGTGCCAGCACCCCGTTAAGGGGTCGTGGCTACACCTTC
many	TRBV7-2	TRBJ2-1	NA	CASSFERDSNEQFF	TGTGCCAGCAGCTTCGAGCGGGACAGCAATGAGCAGTTCTTC
NA	TRBV20-1	TRBJ2-7	TRBD2	CSARDQLAGYEQYF	TGCAGTGCTAGAGATCAACTAGCGGGGTACGAGCAGTACTTC
NA	TRBV4-1	TRBJ1-2	NA	CASSQGRLSLYGYTF	TGCGCCAGCAGCCAAGGCCGACTTTCCTTGTATGGCTACACCTTC
NA	TRBV19	TRBJ2-2	NA	CASTPILTGELFF	TGTGCCAGTACCCCCATCCTTACCGGGGAGCTGTTTTTT
NA	TRBV9	TRBJ1-4	NA	CASSVGTATNEKLFF	TGTGCCAGCAGCGTCGGGACCGCTACTAATGAAAAACTGTTTTTT
NA	TRBV9	TRBJ1-2	NA	CASSPEEGANYGYTF	TGTGCCAGCAGCCCAGAGGAGGGAGCTAACTATGGCTACACCTTC
few	TRBV7-9	TRBJ2-7	TRBD2	CASSPPAGDWSYEQYF	TGTGCCAGCAGCCCTCCAGCGGGAGATTGGTCCTACGAGCAGTACTTC
few	TRBV19	TRBJ2-5	NA	CASSISKPGHLMGKETQYF	TGTGCCAGTAGTATCTCCAAACCGGGACACCTCATGGGAAAAGAGACCCAGTACTTC
many	TRBV18	TRBJ1-2	NA	CASSPPGPLANYGYTF	TGTGCCAGCTCACCACCGGGTCCGCTAGCTAACTATGGCTACACCTTC
NA	TRBV7-2	TRBJ2-7	NA	CASSLSSRGRGNEQYF	TGTGCCAGCAGCTTATCTTCCAGGGGGCGGGGGAACGAGCAGTACTTC
NA	TRBV20-1	TRBJ1-2	NA	CSARGAGAILDGYTF	TGCAGTGCTAGAGGCGCAGGGGCAATATTGGATGGCTACACCTTC
many	TRBV7-2	TRBJ2-5	NA	CASSSVIGGLEETQYF	TGTGCCAGCAGCTCCGTCATCGGCGGGCTTGAAGAGACCCAGTACTTC
few	TRBV19	TRBJ1-5	NA	CASSITPYSNQPQHF	TGTGCCAGTAGTATAACACCTTATAGCAATCAGCCCCAGCATTTT
NA	TRBV10-2	TRBJ1-2	NA	CASSAGGRQSAGYTF	TGCGCCAGCTCGGCCGGTGGGAGACAGTCGGCAGGCTACACCTTC
once	TRBV7-2	TRBJ2-1	NA	CASSLWQSSYNEQFF	TGTGCCAGCAGCTTATGGCAGAGCTCCTACAATGAGCAGTTCTTC
many	TRBV6-2/TRBV6-3	TRBJ1-1	NA	CASRLGQMNTEAFF	TGTGCCAGCAGACTAGGACAGATGAACACTGAAGCTTTCTTT
many	TRBV7-9	TRBJ1-2	NA	CASSETGFLNYGYTF	TGTGCCAGCAGCGAAACAGGTTTCCTGAACTATGGCTACACCTTC
many	TRBV20-1	TRBJ1-4	NA	CSARDGSNEKLFF	TGCAGTGCTAGGGACGGGAGTAATGAAAAACTGTTTTTT
NA	TRBV5-1	TRBJ2-3	NA	CASSSSGLSTDTQYF	TGCGCCAGCAGCTCTTCGGGACTGAGCACAGATACGCAGTATTTT
many	TRBV18	TRBJ2-7	NA	CASSPSARGGEQYF	TGTGCCAGCTCACCCTCAGCCCGAGGTGGCGAGCAGTACTTC
NA	TRBV30	TRBJ2-2	NA	CAWSVGGARELFF	TGTGCCTGGAGTGTAGGAGGGGCCCGGGAGCTGTTTTTT
NA	TRBV6-5	TRBJ1-6	TRBD1	CASSYSGQGTSPLHF	TGTGCCAGCAGTTACTCAGGACAGGGTACTTCACCCCTCCACTTT
NA	TRBV20-1	TRBJ2-7	TRBD2	CSVIPGTTPRYEQYF	TGCAGTGTAATCCCCGGGACTACCCCTAGGTACGAGCAGTACTTC
NA	TRBV19	TRBJ1-2	NA	CASSHQTAHRYGYTF	TGTGCCAGTAGCCACCAAACGGCCCACCGATATGGCTACACCTTC
few	TRBV24-1	TRBJ2-7	TRBD1	CATSDASDRGRGLYF	TGTGCCACCAGTGATGCATCGGACAGGGGGCGAGGCCTGTACTTC
many	TRBV12-3/TRBV12-4	TRBJ1-3	NA	CASSLDSLSSGNTIYF	TGTGCCAGCAGTTTGGACAGCCTGAGCTCTGGAAACACCATATATTTT
many	TRBV29-1	TRBJ2-5	TRBD1	CSATRGHETQYF	TGCAGCGCAACTAGGGGGCATGAGACCCAGTACTTC
NA	TRBV6-1	TRBJ2-2	NA	CASKVVPSTGELFF	TGTGCCAGCAAGGTGGTCCCGAGCACCGGGGAGCTGTTTTTT
NA	TRBV7-9	TRBJ2-2	NA	CASSLGRGPNTGELFF	TGTGCCAGCAGCTTAGGTCGGGGCCCGAACACCGGGGAGCTGTTTTTT
many	TRBV7-3	TRBJ1-5	TRBD1	CASSLMGQINQPQHF	TGTGCCAGCAGCTTGATGGGACAGATTAATCAGCCCCAGCATTTT
many	TRBV28	TRBJ2-1	NA	CASSFFISSEQFF	TGTGCCAGCAGTTTCTTCATCTCTAGTGAGCAGTTCTTC
NA	TRBV6-5	TRBJ1-5	NA	CASSFSLDQPQHF	TGTGCCAGCAGTTTTTCCCTCGATCAGCCCCAGCATTTT
few	TRBV4-1	TRBJ2-5	TRBD1	CASSQEGTEETQYF	TGCGCCAGCAGCCAAGAGGGGACAGAAGAGACCCAGTACTTC
many	TRBV20-1	TRBJ2-7	NA	CSARDAGFSYEQYF	TGCAGTGCTAGAGATGCGGGGTTTTCCTACGAGCAGTACTTC
NA	TRBV7-2	TRBJ2-7	NA	CASSYLGGGFDEQYF	TGTGCCAGCAGCTACCTCGGGGGAGGTTTCGACGAGCAGTACTTC
NA	TRBV18	TRBJ2-7	NA	CASSPTHSAYEQYF	TGTGCCAGCTCACCAACACACAGTGCCTACGAGCAGTACTTC
many	TRBV11-2	TRBJ2-5	NA	CASSLGPVETQYF	TGTGCCAGCAGCTTGGGGCCCGTAGAGACCCAGTACTTC
few	TRBV20-1	TRBJ1-5	TRBD1	CSARGTGRNQPQHF	TGCAGTGCTAGGGGGACAGGAAGAAATCAGCCCCAGCATTTT
NA	TRBV5-6	TRBJ2-3	TRBD2	CASSPVSGRIATQYF	TGTGCCAGCAGCCCCGTTAGCGGGAGGATTGCTACGCAGTATTTT